This entry concerns a single T cell receptor (beta chain). Its cognate antigen is unknown. This entry comes from a study of T cells in Graves' hyperthyroidism and ophthalmopathy. General study results and limits: For ophthalmopathy, model prediction preceded onset by a median roughly 6.5 months. Most clonotypes that expanded in the thyroid above 0.001 also showed up in blood.

Each diagnosis drew on symptoms, thyroxine, TRAb, thyroid ultrasound and orbital computed tomography findings. Source material for PBMCs was roughly 10 ml fresh peripheral blood. The V gene's germline CDR1 is DFQATT and CDR2 SNEGSKA (reference sequence). Trimming took off 4 bases at V and 0 bases at J, with 6 bases between the two ends. CDR3 size: 13 residues. Researchers took RNA transcripts and amplified the TCR beta CDR3 regions from them. A set of HTBI primers served as the primers for a first-round RT-PCR of the TCR CDR3. In TCRdb, the multiplex PCR reads were re-called with MiXCR into one record per CDR3 protein. The sample carries under 400,000 distinct CDR3 sequences, roughly 21% recorded once.

This TCR was sampled from a woman between 50 and 59 years old with Graves' hyperthyroidism. The chain employs TRBV20-1 and TRBJ2-2; D is uncertain. Sequencing was performed on blood. The DNA for the CDR3 is TGCAGTGCTACCATAACGAACACCGGGGAGCTGTTTTTT. It encodes CSATITNTGELFF.